Below are 30 T cell receptor beta chains sequenced from a single sample in a study of blood T cell repertoires in COVID-19. Clones were read by immunoSEQ multiplex PCR, and TCRdb kept only the in-frame ones, dropping some. This sample has approximately 240,000 clones, with about 79% found just once. The specimen sequenced was PBMCs or T cells enriched from blood (not recorded which). The receptors here all came from a woman in her 40s with acute COVID-19.

The rearrangement joins TRBV4-3 to TRBJ1-4; 10 bases map to TRBD1. The CDR3 loop spans 15 amino acids. The V gene's germline CDR1 is LGHNA and CDR2 YSLEER. Unmatched junction bases numbered 4, after V lost 3 bases and J lost 6 bases. This CDR3 is CASSQDGTGDEKLFF. Here the CDR3 DNA reads TGCGCCAGCAGCCAGGACGGGACAGGGGATGAAAAACTGTTTTTT.

CDR3 sequence reads: CASSAHRDRLNYGYTF. The CDR3 nucleotides are TGTGCCAGCAGCGCCCACCGGGACAGGCTAAACTATGGCTACACCTTC. The gene calls are TRBV2 and TRBJ1-2; 8 bases agree with TRBD1. Losses at the gene ends were 6 bases for V and 2 bases for J; bases not matched to a gene: 11. Germline CDR1 and CDR2: SNHLY and FYNNEI. The CDR3 length is 16 residues.

CDR3 sequence: CASSRQGDSPLHF. CDR3 in DNA: TGTGCCAGCAGCAGACAGGGGGATTCACCCCTCCACTTT. The V gene is TRBV28, the J gene TRBJ1-6; TRBD1 agrees at 9 bases. Germline values: CDR1 MDHEN, CDR2 SYDVKM. V gave up 6 bases and J gave up 8 bases; unmatched junction bases: 2. The CDR3 extends over 13 amino acids.

The V call is TRBV19, the J call TRBJ1-5, with TRBD1 identical over 8 bases. Trimming at V came to 8 bases and at J to 2 bases, leaving 2 bases not matched to a gene. Looked up from germline, CDR1 is LNHDA and CDR2 is SQIVND (reference sequence). The CDR3 is 13 residues long. The CDR3 region is CASEDRGNQPQHF. The CDR3 DNA follows: TGTGCCAGTGAGGACAGGGGCAATCAGCCCCAGCATTTT. Drawing the rest from reference TRBV19 and TRBJ1-5, the complete variable domain is DGGITQSPKYLFRKEGQNVTLSCEQNLNHDAMYWYRQDPGQGLRLIYYSQIVNDFQKGDIAEGYSVSREKKESFPLTVTSAQKNPTAFYLCASEDRGNQPQHFGDGTRLSIL.

The chain couples TRBV4-1 to TRBJ1-4, with D unclear. Germline lookup yields CDR1 MGHRA and CDR2 YSYEKL. CDR3 length: 15 residues. The germline V and J ends were trimmed by 4 bases and 7 bases, with 16 bases remaining between them. The CDR3 coding sequence is TGCGCCAGCAGCCGCCTTGGAGGGTTGGGTGAAAAACTGTTTTTT. Protein sequence: CASSRLGGLGEKLFF.

This chain links TRBV10-3 with TRBJ1-3; D call uncertain. The CDR3 has 14 amino acids. Trimming left V 10 bases short and J 0 bases short, with 13 bases between. The V gene's germline CDR1 is ENHRY and CDR2 SYGVKD. CDR3 amino acids: CATMLGGSGNTIYF. Written as DNA, the CDR3 is TGTGCCACTATGCTCGGTGGCTCTGGAAACACCATATATTTT.

The J gene is TRBJ2-3, the V gene TRBV7-8; maybe TRBD2 (5 bases). V was cut by 1 base and J by 0 bases, with 17 bases left in between. The CDR3 spans 18 residues. CDR1 SGHVS and CDR2 FQNEAQ come from the germline V gene. The CDR3 protein is CASSLVPGTPRSTDTQYF. CDR3 sequence (DNA): TGTGCCAGCAGCTTAGTTCCGGGAACCCCTAGGAGCACAGATACGCAGTATTTT.

This chain connects TRBV19 to TRBJ2-7; no firm D call. This CDR3 is built from 12 residues. Germline V gene data show CDR1 as LNHDA and CDR2 as SQIVND (reference sequence). V lost 5 bases and J lost 3, with 8 bases in between. The CDR3 coding sequence is TGTGCCAGTAGTTTCTCTTTCTACGAGCAGTACTTC. This codes for CASSFSFYEQYF. The whole variable domain, filled in from reference TRBV19 and TRBJ2-7, reads DGGITQSPKYLFRKEGQNVTLSCEQNLNHDAMYWYRQDPGQGLRLIYYSQIVNDFQKGDIAEGYSVSREKKESFPLTVTSAQKNPTAFYLCASSFSFYEQYFGPGTRLTVT.

The rearrangement links TRBV30 to TRBJ1-4, with a weak D call TRBD1 (5 bases). The V gene's germline CDR1 is GTSNPN and CDR2 SVGIG (reference sequence). The CDR3 runs 14 residues. The CDR3 coding sequence is TGTTTGTGTTCCACGGGGGCAACTAATGAAAAACTGTTTTTT. Its translation: CLCSTGATNEKLFF.

The chain joins TRBV4-1 to TRBJ1-1; tentatively, D is TRBD1 (6 bases). Per germline, CDR1 MGHRA and CDR2 YSYEKL. The CDR3 extends over 14 amino acids. Trimming left V 5 bases short and J 5 bases short, with 15 bases between. Written as DNA, the CDR3 is TGCGCCAGCAGCGGACGGACAGTGGGGACTGAAGCTTTCTTT. It codes for CASSGRTVGTEAFF.

This clone showed up just a few times. V and J are TRBV9 and TRBJ2-3; 10 bases agree with TRBD2. The V gene's germline CDR1 is SGDLS and CDR2 YYNGEE. This CDR3 is 16 amino acids long. J was trimmed by 5 bases and V by 4 bases; bases with no gene match: 10. The DNA for the CDR3 is TGTGCCAGCAGCCCTCAACAGCGGGGGGGCATAGATACGCAGTATTTT. Protein sequence: CASSPQQRGGIDTQYF.

The gene calls are TRBV7-9 and TRBJ1-6; TRBD1 might be the D (5 bases). Germline V gene sequence: CDR1 SEHNR, CDR2 FQNEAQ (reference sequence). This CDR3 region has 12 residues. V dropped 8 bases and J dropped 8 bases, with 10 bases sitting between them. The CDR3, as DNA: TGTGCCAGCCACCTACAGGATTCACCCCTCCACTTT. This codes for CASHLQDSPLHF.

The V call is TRBV5-1, the J call TRBJ2-3, with TRBD2 matching 8 bases. CDR3 length: 15 amino acids. CDR1 and CDR2 (germline): SGHRS, YFSETQ. V shed 4 bases and J 1 base; nucleotides not matched to a gene: 5. The CDR3 nucleotides read TGCGCCAGCAGCCCCGGGAGGGGGGGCACAGATACGCAGTATTTT. This translates into CASSPGRGGTDTQYF.

This chain links TRBV27 with TRBJ2-7; tentative D call: TRBD2 (5 bases). V lost 3 bases to trimming and J lost 2 bases, with 11 bases between them. Germline V gives CDR1 MNHEY, CDR2 SMNVEV (reference sequence). The CDR3 consists of 14 residues. CDR3 loop: CASSFGLPTYEQYF. The DNA of the CDR3 is TGTGCCAGCAGTTTTGGACTCCCGACCTACGAGCAGTACTTC.

This chain uses TRBV9 with TRBJ2-7, with TRBD2 identical over 11 bases. Germline values: CDR1 SGDLS, CDR2 YYNGEE. The CDR3 extends over 16 amino acids. V lost 2 bases to trimming and J lost 1 base; unmatched junction nucleotides: 5. For the CDR3, the DNA is TGTGCCAGCAGCGTCGGACTAGCGGGCCTATCCTACGAGCAGTACTTC. It encodes CASSVGLAGLSYEQYF.

This CDR3 is CASSQDGSGTAYEQYF. For the CDR3, the DNA is TGTGCCAGCAGCCAAGATGGGTCCGGGACAGCCTACGAGCAGTACTTC. The chain couples TRBV4-2 to TRBJ2-7; TRBD1 aligns across 7 bases. CDR3 length: 16 amino acids. From germline, CDR1 is LGHNA and CDR2 YNFKEQ. The junction had 7 bases not matched to a gene; V was cut back by 0 bases and J by 2 bases.

The gene calls are TRBV5-1 and TRBJ2-1; 9 bases line up with TRBD1. The CDR3 loop spans 14 amino acids. The junction had 6 bases not matched to a gene; V was cut back by 2 bases and J by 9 bases. In germline, CDR1 is SGHRS, CDR2 YFSETQ. CDR3 nucleotide sequence: TGCGCCAGCAGCTTCGGACAGGGGTGGGGTGAGCAGTTCTTC. This gives the protein CASSFGQGWGEQFF.

Only one count was recorded for this clone. The chain joins TRBV6-2 or TRBV6-3 to TRBJ1-2; tentative D call: TRBD1 (5 bases). The CDR3 has 15 residues. Deletions cut 5 bases from V and 4 bases from J, with 17 bases between. Germline V lookup: CDR1 MNHEY, CDR2 SVGEGT. DNA for the CDR3: TGTGCCAGCAGTCGGGGGAGGGACCCTTTCTATGGCTACACCTTC. It is translated as CASSRGRDPFYGYTF.

The chain is built from TRBV7-8 and TRBJ2-7; 10 nucleotides line up with TRBD1. The J segment lost 2 bases and the V segment lost 1 base, leaving 14 bases of the junction unmatched. The CDR3 has 19 residues. CDR1 is SGHVS and CDR2 is FQNEAQ in the germline V gene. The DNA for the CDR3 is TGTGCCAGCAGCTTAGTAGGCCGGGACAGGGGATTATTTGCCTACGAGCAGTACTTC. Protein: CASSLVGRDRGLFAYEQYF.

The chain has TRBV30 and TRBJ2-3; D gene ambiguous. CDR1 GTSNPN and CDR2 SVGIG come from the germline V gene (reference sequence). CDR3 length equals 18 residues. Trimming left V 1 base short and J 0 bases short, with 20 bases between. For the CDR3, the DNA is TGTGCCTGGAGTGCGTTTCCCCCCGGGTATGCTAGCACAGATACGCAGTATTTT. It translates to CAWSAFPPGYASTDTQYF. The full variable domain, in which reference TRBV30 and TRBJ2-3 provide the parts outside the CDR3, is SQTIHQWPATLVQPVGSPLSLECTVEGTSNPNLYWYRQAAGRGLQLLFYSVGIGQISSEVPQNLSASRPQDRQFILSSKKLLLSDSGFYLCAWSAFPPGYASTDTQYFGPGTRLTVL.

V gene TRBV3-1 (or the pseudogene TRBV3-2) combines with J gene TRBJ2-7; D is perhaps TRBD2 (6 bases). There are 15 residues in the CDR3. Between the trimmed V and J ends, which lost 5 bases and 6 bases, there was a span of 20 bases. Germline V gene lookup returns CDR1 LGHDT and CDR2 YNNKEL (reference sequence). This chain's CDR3 is CASSEAGTPFSEQYF. For the CDR3, the DNA is TGTGCCAGCAGCGAAGCCGGGACTCCCTTTTCCGAGCAGTACTTC.

This clone has just one count. This chain connects TRBV5-1 to TRBJ1-1; D is unresolved. The CDR3 extends over 17 amino acids. Germline V CDR1 and CDR2: SGHRS, YFSETQ. The V gene lost 2 bases and the J gene lost 0 bases, with 17 bases spanning the gap. Written as DNA, the CDR3 is TGCGCCAGCAGCTTCCCAACGAGCGGCGAGATGAACACTGAAGCTTTCTTT. This codes for CASSFPTSGEMNTEAFF. Using reference TRBV5-1 and TRBJ1-1 for the parts outside the CDR3, the full variable domain is KAGVTQTPRYLIKTRGQQVTLSCSPISGHRSVSWYQQTPGQGLQFLFEYFSETQRNKGNFPGRFSGRQFSNSRSEMNVSTLELGDSALYLCASSFPTSGEMNTEAFFGQGTRLTVV.

The rearrangement uses TRBV6-2 or TRBV6-3 and TRBJ2-5, with TRBD1 identical over 8 bases. This CDR3 spans 15 amino acids. Germline-derived CDR1 and CDR2 are MNHEY and SVGEGT. V lost 5 bases, J lost 3 bases, and 8 bases stayed unmatched. In DNA form, the CDR3 reads TGTGCCAGCAGTACCCCGACAGGGGCTAAAGAGACCCAGTACTTC. Its translation: CASSTPTGAKETQYF.

This clone was detected once. Mismatch with germline at one junction end may stem from a read error. The rearrangement joins TRBV19 to TRBJ1-5, with 7 positions matching TRBD1. This CDR3 region has 14 residues. The germline CDR1 and CDR2 sequences are LNHDA and SQIVND (reference sequence). CDR3 nucleotide sequence: TGTACCAGTAGCATGAGGGGGCGATCTCAGCCCCAGCATTTT. Encoded protein: CTSSMRGRSQPQHF.

The V and J genes are TRBV4-2 and TRBJ2-1; 9 bases align to TRBD2. There are 14 residues in the CDR3. Germline values: CDR1 LGHNA, CDR2 YNFKEQ. V lost 4 bases to trimming and J lost 8 bases; unmatched junction nucleotides: 6. CDR3 nucleotides: TGTGCCAGCAGCCGCGGGGTAGCGGGAGATGAGCAGTTCTTC. As protein: CASSRGVAGDEQFF.

The chain couples TRBV28 to TRBJ2-1; D may be TRBD2 (6 bases). The CDR3 sequence is 14 residues long. The V end lost 2 bases, the J end lost 7 bases, and 12 bases lay between the germline ends. Germline V gives CDR1 MDHEN, CDR2 SYDVKM. CDR3 DNA: TGTGCCAGCAGTTTACCACTACTAGCTAATGAGCAGTTCTTC. Encoded protein: CASSLPLLANEQFF.

The rearrangement joins TRBV24-1 to TRBJ1-2, with unresolved D. V shed 10 bases and J shed 8 bases, with 22 bases lying between them. In germline, CDR1 is KGHDR, CDR2 SFDVKD. This CDR3 is built from 14 residues. CDR3 region: CATRAPTLVGGYTF. The CDR3 DNA reads TGTGCCACTCGAGCCCCCACCCTTGTCGGGGGCTACACCTTC.

The rearrangement links TRBV4-3 to TRBJ2-1, with TRBD2 identical over 11 bases. Germline V gene sequence: CDR1 LGHNA, CDR2 YSLEER. Losses at the gene ends were 2 bases for V and 7 bases for J; bases not matched to a gene: 7. CDR3 length: 16 residues. The CDR3 DNA reads as TGCGCCAGCAGCCAAAGACTAGCGGGGATACTGAATGAGCAGTTCTTC. Encoded protein: CASSQRLAGILNEQFF.

The chain carries TRBV18 and TRBJ2-7; 7 nucleotides agree with TRBD1. The junction had 25 bases not matched to a gene; V was cut back by 5 bases and J by 0 bases. This CDR3 contains 21 residues. Per the germline V gene, CDR1 is KGHSH and CDR2 is LQKENI. The CDR3 spells CASSTESPGQGVSENSYEQYF. The CDR3 nucleotides read TGTGCCAGCTCAACCGAATCCCCGGGGCAGGGGGTTTCTGAAAACTCCTACGAGCAGTACTTC.

The rearrangement joins TRBV30 to TRBJ1-6; 10 bases are a match to TRBD1. V lost 4 bases to trimming and J lost 9 bases; unmatched junction nucleotides: 9. The CDR3 has 15 residues. Per germline, CDR1 GTSNPN and CDR2 SVGIG (reference sequence). CDR3 residues: CAWILQGQGFSPLHF. In DNA form, the CDR3 reads TGTGCCTGGATCCTACAGGGACAGGGGTTTTCACCCCTCCACTTT.